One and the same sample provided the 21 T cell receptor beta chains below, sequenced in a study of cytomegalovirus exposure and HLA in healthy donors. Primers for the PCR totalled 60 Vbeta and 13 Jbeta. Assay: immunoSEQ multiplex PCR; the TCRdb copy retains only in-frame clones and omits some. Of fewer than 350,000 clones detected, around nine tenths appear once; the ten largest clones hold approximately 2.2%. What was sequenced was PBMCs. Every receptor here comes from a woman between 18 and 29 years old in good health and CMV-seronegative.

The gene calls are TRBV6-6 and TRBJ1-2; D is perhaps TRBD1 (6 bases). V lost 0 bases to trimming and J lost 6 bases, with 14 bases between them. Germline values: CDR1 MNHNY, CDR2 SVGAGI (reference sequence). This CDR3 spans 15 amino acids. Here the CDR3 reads CASSYSLAGADGYTF. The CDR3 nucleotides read TGTGCCAGCAGTTACTCACTTGCAGGGGCTGATGGCTACACCTTC.

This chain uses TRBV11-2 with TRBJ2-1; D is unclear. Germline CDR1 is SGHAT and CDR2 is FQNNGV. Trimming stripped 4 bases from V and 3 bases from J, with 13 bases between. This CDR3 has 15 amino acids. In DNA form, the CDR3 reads TGTGCCAGCAGCTCAAGTGAGACTTACTACAATGAGCAGTTCTTC. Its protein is CASSSSETYYNEQFF.

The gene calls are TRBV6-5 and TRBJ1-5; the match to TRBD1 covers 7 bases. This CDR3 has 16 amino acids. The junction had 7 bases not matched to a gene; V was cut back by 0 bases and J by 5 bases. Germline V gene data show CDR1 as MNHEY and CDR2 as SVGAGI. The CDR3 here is CASSYSYRGVDQPQHF. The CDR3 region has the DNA TGTGCCAGCAGTTACTCGTACAGGGGAGTTGATCAGCCCCAGCATTTT.

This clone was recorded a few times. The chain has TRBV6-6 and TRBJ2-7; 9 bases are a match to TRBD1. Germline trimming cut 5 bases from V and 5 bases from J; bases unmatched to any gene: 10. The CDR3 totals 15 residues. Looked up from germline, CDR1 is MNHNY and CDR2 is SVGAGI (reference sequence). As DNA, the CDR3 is TGTGCCAGCAGTGCCGGGACAGGGATCGCCCACGAGCAGTACTTC. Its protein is CASSAGTGIAHEQYF.

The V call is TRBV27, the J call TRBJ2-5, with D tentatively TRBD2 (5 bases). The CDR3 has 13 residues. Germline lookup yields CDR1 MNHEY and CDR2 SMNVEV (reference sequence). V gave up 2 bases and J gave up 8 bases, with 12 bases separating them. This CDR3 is CASSLTGSRTQYF. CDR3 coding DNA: TGTGCCAGCAGTTTAACGGGGAGCCGAACCCAGTACTTC.

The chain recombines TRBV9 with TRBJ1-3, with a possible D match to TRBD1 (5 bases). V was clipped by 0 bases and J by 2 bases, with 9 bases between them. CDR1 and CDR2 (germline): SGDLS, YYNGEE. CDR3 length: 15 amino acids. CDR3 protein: CASSVGGSPGNTIYF. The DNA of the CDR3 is TGTGCCAGCAGCGTAGGGGGCAGCCCTGGAAACACCATATATTTT.

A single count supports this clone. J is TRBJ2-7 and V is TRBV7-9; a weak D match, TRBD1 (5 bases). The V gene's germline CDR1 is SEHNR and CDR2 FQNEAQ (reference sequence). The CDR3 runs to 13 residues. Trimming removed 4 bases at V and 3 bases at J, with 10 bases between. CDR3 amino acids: CASSSRTSYEQYF. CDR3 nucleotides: TGTGCCAGCAGCTCCCGGACAAGCTACGAGCAGTACTTC.

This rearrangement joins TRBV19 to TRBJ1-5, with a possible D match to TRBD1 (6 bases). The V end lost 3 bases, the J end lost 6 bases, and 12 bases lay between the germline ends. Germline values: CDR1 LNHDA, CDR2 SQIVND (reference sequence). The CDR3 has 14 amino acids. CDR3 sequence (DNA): TGTGCCAGTAGTATGGGGGCACTGGGTCAGCCCCAGCATTTT. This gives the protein CASSMGALGQPQHF.

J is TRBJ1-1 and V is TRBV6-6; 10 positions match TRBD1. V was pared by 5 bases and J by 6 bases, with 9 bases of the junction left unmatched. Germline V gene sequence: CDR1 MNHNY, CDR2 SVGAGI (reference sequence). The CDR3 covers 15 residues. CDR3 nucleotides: TGTGCCAGCAGTGGGGGAGGGACAGGGGTACCTGAAGCTTTCTTT. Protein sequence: CASSGGGTGVPEAFF.

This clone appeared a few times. The DNA of the CDR3 is TGTGCCAGCAGGGGACTAGGCGCCTACAATGAGCAGTTCTTC. Protein product: CASRGLGAYNEQFF. This chain uses TRBV2 with TRBJ2-1; the match to TRBD2 covers 8 bases. CDR1 is SNHLY and CDR2 is FYNNEI in the germline V gene. CDR3 size: 14 residues. V lost 6 bases and J lost 2; bases outside the gene matches: 3.

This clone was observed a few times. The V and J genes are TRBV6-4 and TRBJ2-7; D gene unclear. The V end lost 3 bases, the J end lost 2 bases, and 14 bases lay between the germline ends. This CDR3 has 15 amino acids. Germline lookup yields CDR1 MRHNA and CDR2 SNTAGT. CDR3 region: CASSELLPPTYEQYF. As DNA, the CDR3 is TGTGCCAGCAGTGAATTACTACCCCCGACCTACGAGCAGTACTTC.

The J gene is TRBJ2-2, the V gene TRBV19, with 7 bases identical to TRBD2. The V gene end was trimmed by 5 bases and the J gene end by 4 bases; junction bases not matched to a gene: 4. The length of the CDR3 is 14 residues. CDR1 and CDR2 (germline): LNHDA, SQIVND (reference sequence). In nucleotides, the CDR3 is TGTGCCAGTAGTTGGGGAGGGCTCACCGGGGAGCTGTTTTTT. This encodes CASSWGGLTGELFF.

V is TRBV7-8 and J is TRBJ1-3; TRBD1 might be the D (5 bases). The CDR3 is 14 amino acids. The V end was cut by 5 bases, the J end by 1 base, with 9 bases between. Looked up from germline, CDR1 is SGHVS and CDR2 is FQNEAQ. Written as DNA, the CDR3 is TGTGCCAGCAGCCCTCGGGGGTCTGGAAACACCATATATTTT. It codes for CASSPRGSGNTIYF. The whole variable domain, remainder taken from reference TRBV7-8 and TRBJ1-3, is GAGVSQSPRYKVAKRGQDVALRCDPISGHVSLFWYQQALGQGPEFLTYFQNEAQLDKSGLPSDRFFAERPEGSVSTLKIQRTQQEDSAVYLCASSPRGSGNTIYFGEGSWLTVV.

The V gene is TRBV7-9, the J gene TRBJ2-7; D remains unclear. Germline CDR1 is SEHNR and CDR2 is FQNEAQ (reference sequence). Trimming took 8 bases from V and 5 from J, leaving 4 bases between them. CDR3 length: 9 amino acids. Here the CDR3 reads CASGHEQYF. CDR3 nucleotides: TGTGCCAGCGGCCACGAGCAGTACTTC.

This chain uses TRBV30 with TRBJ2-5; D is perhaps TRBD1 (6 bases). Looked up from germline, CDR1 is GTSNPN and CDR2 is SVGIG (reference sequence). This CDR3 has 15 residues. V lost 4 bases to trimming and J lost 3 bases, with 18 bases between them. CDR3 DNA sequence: TGTGCCTGGAATCTTGCATCGGACAGTGAAGAGACCCAGTACTTC. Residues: CAWNLASDSEETQYF.

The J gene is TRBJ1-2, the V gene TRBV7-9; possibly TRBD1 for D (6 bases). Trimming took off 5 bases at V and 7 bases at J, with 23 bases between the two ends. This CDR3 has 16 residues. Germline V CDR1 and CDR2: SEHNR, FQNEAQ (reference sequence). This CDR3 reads CASSPLRDIARFGYTF. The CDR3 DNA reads TGTGCCAGCAGCCCGCTCCGGGACATCGCCCGTTTTGGCTACACCTTC.

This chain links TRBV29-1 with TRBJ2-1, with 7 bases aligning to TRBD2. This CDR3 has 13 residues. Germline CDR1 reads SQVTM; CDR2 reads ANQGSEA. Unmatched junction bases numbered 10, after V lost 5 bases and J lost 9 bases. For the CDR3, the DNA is TGCAGCGTTAACGGACTAGTGATTGGTGAGCAGTTCTTC. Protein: CSVNGLVIGEQFF.

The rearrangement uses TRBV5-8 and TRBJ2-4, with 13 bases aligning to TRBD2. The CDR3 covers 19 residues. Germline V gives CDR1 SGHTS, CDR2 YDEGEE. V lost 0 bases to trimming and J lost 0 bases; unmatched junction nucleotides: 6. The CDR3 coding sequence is TGTGCCAGCAGCTTGGGACTAGCGGGGGGACTCCTAGCCAAAAACATTCAGTACTTC. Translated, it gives CASSLGLAGGLLAKNIQYF.

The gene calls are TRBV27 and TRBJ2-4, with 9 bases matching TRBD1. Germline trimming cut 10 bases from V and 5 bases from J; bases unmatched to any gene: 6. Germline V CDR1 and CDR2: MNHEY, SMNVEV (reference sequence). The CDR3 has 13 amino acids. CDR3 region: CATLDRGQNIQYF. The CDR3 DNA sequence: TGTGCCACCCTGGACAGGGGTCAAAACATTCAGTACTTC.

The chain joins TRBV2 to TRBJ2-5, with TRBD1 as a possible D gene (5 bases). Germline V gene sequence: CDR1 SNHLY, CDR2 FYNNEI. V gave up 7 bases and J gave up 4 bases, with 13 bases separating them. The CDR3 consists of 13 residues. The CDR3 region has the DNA TGTGCCAGCAAACCCTGGGGCGGAGAGACCCAGTACTTC. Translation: CASKPWGGETQYF.

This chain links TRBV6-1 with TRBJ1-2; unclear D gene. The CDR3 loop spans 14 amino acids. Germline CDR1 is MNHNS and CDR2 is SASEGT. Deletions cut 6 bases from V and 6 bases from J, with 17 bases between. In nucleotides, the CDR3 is TGTGCCAGCAGGGTAGGCGGAGTCCCTGATGGCTACACCTTC. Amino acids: CASRVGGVPDGYTF.